These T cell receptor beta chains were read from a single sample in a study of blood T cell repertoires in COVID-19. The assay was immunoSEQ multiplex PCR, and TCRdb's table has in-frame clones only and misses some. The sample lists about 250,000 clones, around 81% occurring once. Sequencing used PBMCs or T cells enriched from blood (not recorded which). These receptors were taken from a man aged 50-60 years who had recovered from COVID-19. Each CDR3 is given with its conserved first and last residue. Fields, in order: D gene, J gene, V gene, CDR3 protein, CDR3 DNA. A D gene is named only where the DNA matches it firmly.

D: TRBD1
J: TRBJ2-7
V: TRBV5-5
CDR3: CASSFWDSPREQYF
DNA: TGTGCCAGCAGCTTTTGGGACAGCCCTCGGGAGCAGTACTTC

D: TRBD1
J: TRBJ2-3
V: TRBV10-3
CDR3: CAIRETGNTQYF
DNA: TGTGCCATCAGAGAGACAGGGAATACGCAGTATTTT

D: TRBD1
J: TRBJ1-1
V: TRBV6-5
CDR3: CASSPGDRRRAFF
DNA: TGTGCCAGCAGTCCGGGGGACAGACGTAGGGCTTTCTTT

D: TRBD1
J: TRBJ1-2
V: TRBV25-1
CDR3: CASSEWGGRGLGYTF
DNA: TGTGCCAGCAGTGAGTGGGGCGGCAGGGGGCTCGGCTACACCTTC

D: -
J: TRBJ2-7
V: TRBV5-1
CDR3: CASSLEGGFSYEQYF
DNA: TGCGCCAGCAGCTTGGAAGGCGGGTTCTCCTACGAGCAGTACTTC

D: TRBD1
J: TRBJ2-7
V: TRBV3-1/TRBV3-2
CDR3: CASSHGQGAYEQYF
DNA: TGTGCCAGCAGCCACGGACAGGGTGCCTACGAGCAGTACTTC

D: TRBD2
J: TRBJ2-3
V: TRBV2
CDR3: CASWGGGKDTQYF
DNA: TGTGCCAGCTGGGGCGGGGGGAAGGATACGCAGTATTTT

D: -
J: TRBJ1-2
V: TRBV5-4
CDR3: CASSSHWGQLTGRGYTF
DNA: TGTGCCAGCAGTTCCCATTGGGGCCAGCTCACAGGCCGGGGCTACACCTTC

D: -
J: TRBJ1-1
V: TRBV20-1
CDR3: CSASDRHRNTEAFF
DNA: TGCAGTGCTAGTGACAGGCACCGGAACACTGAAGCTTTCTTT

D: TRBD1
J: TRBJ1-3
V: TRBV30
CDR3: CAWGMGQSSGNTIYF
DNA: TGTGCCTGGGGGATGGGACAGAGCTCTGGAAACACCATATATTTT

D: -
J: TRBJ2-1
V: TRBV19
CDR3: CASSPGRGEQFF
DNA: TGTGCCAGTAGTCCCGGCAGGGGTGAGCAGTTCTTC